The TCR beta chain described here comes from a study of T-cell memory formation after mild COVID-19. Study-level background: Clustering of TCRs was largely donor specific.

As regards this clonotype: Its antigen is still unknown.

General study results and limits: CD4/CD8 balance characterized clones contracting day 15 to 85, and CD4+ skew characterized later expanders.

This CDR3 is 13 amino acids long. Deletions cut 3 bases from V and 2 bases from J, with 8 bases between. Germline V gene lookup returns CDR1 ENHRY and CDR2 SYGVKD. TCRdb ran MiXCR on the 5' RACE reads and lists one entry per CDR3 protein. The sample consists of about 190,000 distinct CDR3 sequences, 20% to 25% of them appearing once. The V and J genes are TRBV10-3 and TRBJ2-7; D is ambiguous. Sequenced: PBMCs or a T cell subset sorted from them (not recorded which). The receptor was isolated from an adult woman who had mild COVID-19 (a few samples of this study predate the infection). Cell type and time point are not known. The CDR3 nucleotides read TGTGCCATCAGTGAAGGGCACCCCTACGAGCAGTACTTC. This gives the protein CAISEGHPYEQYF.